This TCR beta chain is from a study of blood T cell repertoires in COVID-19 (dated by TCRdb to about 2020). With respect to the entire study: Samples from collaborators originated in the United States, Italy and Spain and spanned both the acute and convalescent phases of COVID-19. The repertoires were released in a freely available public database meant as a resource for research on the immune response to SARS-CoV-2. Samples came from the ongoing ImmuneRACE study (first 160 participants) plus 1,254 subjects from 6 global collaborators. The dataset comprised deeply sampled blood TCRbeta repertoires from subjects exposed to, actively infected with, or recovered from COVID-19. Where HLA class I and class II types were available, the types were taken from metadata supplied by the sample provider, not from assay-based typing. The material from the prospective study consisted of cDNA or gDNA derived from T cells, B-cell-depleted T cells, or PBMCs. The sample metadata nearly always contained a de-identified subject ID, COVID-19 status, age in years and sex.

This clone was detected only once. No cognate antigen has been identified for it. The input lacks base qualities; no much larger clone sits a single base away. Summary of the overall study and its limitations: Clinical and demographic metadata were provided uncurated, with the amount varying by source and participant.

In the prospective study, participants were about 18 to 100 years old, resided in fewer than 25 geographic areas of the United States, and were enrolled through a virtual design. To assign participants to cohorts, the prospective study relied on clinical history that participants themselves reported in a screening survey and a study questionnaire. Exposed participants were defined as having been in contact with someone with a PCR-confirmed or clinician-diagnosed COVID-19 case within 2 weeks of study entry. In the prospective study, mobile phlebotomists collected whole blood, serum and a nasopharyngeal or oropharyngeal swab from each participant. Prospective study participants could optionally give additional blood draws and questionnaires over an approximately two-month period. Before DNA extraction, prospective study blood samples were shipped either frozen or at room temperature. TCRbeta CDR3 regions were amplified from genomic DNA by means of the immunoSEQ Assay, a bias-controlled multiplex PCR. Under the source paper's analysis protocol: Within the assay, amplification of reference gene primers was used to estimate how many nucleated cells each sample contained. To quantify the absolute abundance of each unique TCRbeta CDR3 rearrangement, sequence reads were collapsed and filtered. For each sample, productive Simpson clonality was calculated by taking the square root of Simpson's diversity index across productive rearrangements. Imported from immuneACCESS, the table was reduced by TCRdb to in-frame sequences with V and J called. These copies leave out some clones; in studies compared against another copy, an unresolved V gene accounts for under half, and the cause of the remainder is not known. That table supplies the V and J calls and clone size; D and trimming were determined from the DNA. The sample includes around 220,000 clones, with 90% observed a single time. The ten most abundant clones make up over 12% of the sample.

This receptor was obtained from a man younger than 40 who had been exposed to COVID-19. Sequencing input: PBMCs or T cells enriched from blood (not recorded which).

The nucleotide sequence is given as TGTGCCTCCCGGGACAGGGGCTCGGGGACTGAAGCTTTCTTT. This sequence encodes CASRDRGSGTEAFF. This receptor chain uses TRBV10-3 and TRBJ1-1; 10 central nucleotides agree with TRBD1. Counted from cysteine to phenylalanine, this CDR3 has 14 amino acids. CDR3 DNA only is kept here, 42 bases in frame from base 1. Sequences ENHRY (CDR1) and SYGVKD (CDR2) are obtained from the germline V gene. After removal of 11 bases from V and 5 bases from J, the junction retains 11 bases not matched to a gene.